The source of this TCR beta chain is a study of blood T cells in healthy people across ages (dated by TCRdb to 2014 to 2015). In terms of the full investigation: Template switching captured roughly one uniquely barcoded TCR beta cDNA molecule per two T cells in model experiments. Using the same blood draw, the study looked at two additional independent replicas of 1 million unique cDNA reads for two donors, one aged 18 to 29 and the other aged 80 or older. The donors were divided into four age groups: young (average roughly 17 years), middle-aged (about 41), aged (approximately 62) and long-lived (roughly 86). The study measured age-related changes in TCR beta repertoire diversity using deep sequencing normalized with unique cDNA molecular identifiers. To avoid experimental bias, donors of different ages were randomly spread across the sequencing lanes.

V is cut by 0 bases and J by 6 bases, and the space between the germline ends is 14 bases. CDR1 and CDR2 are read off the germline V gene as SQVTM and ANQGSEA. Its CDR3 holds 14 amino acids, cysteine through phenylalanine. Only the CDR3 DNA is retained, 42 bases long and in frame from the first base. Donors were 30 to 45 systemically healthy Caucasian individuals from Russia aged roughly 6 to 100 years. Roughly 11 milliliters of peripheral blood were drawn from each donor into EDTA-treated Vacutainer tubes. PBMCs were isolated by Ficoll-Paque density-gradient centrifugation, with at least 6 million obtained per sample. Trizol reagent was used to extract total RNA from the PBMCs, yielding at least 5.5 micrograms per sample. For every donor, flow cytometry on a PBMC aliquot measured the percentage of naive CD45RAhigh/CD27high T cells. This clonotype has just a few counts. Its target antigen remains unknown. Nothing much larger sits one base from this clone, and base qualities are not available.

The paper's findings and limits, for the study overall: Observed TCR beta diversity per million T cells fell roughly linearly with age, and a significant reduction was already apparent by age around 36. Because profiling used bulk unsorted PBMCs, naive and antigen-experienced compartments could not be compared conclusively. The long-lived group showed more naive CD4+ T cells, fewer expanded clones and increased TCR diversity than the aged group, suggesting age selection. Because donor CMV infection status was unknown, age-related changes in expanded clonotypes were potentially confounded. Estimates of total diversity from one million sequenced T cells were regarded as lower bounds and underestimates. Observed TCR beta diversity correlated strongly with the percentage of naive T cells measured by flow cytometry.

Library creation used 5' RACE. The sample was run on an Illumina HiSeq 2500. A second PCR of about 6 to 11 cycles was run with a J-beta primer mix and a sample-barcoded 5' primer. Each TCR beta cDNA molecule received a unique molecular identifier from a template-switch 5' adaptor carrying 12 random nucleotides. Each sample yielded at least 2.5 million CDR3-containing paired-end reads. First-strand cDNA was synthesized from all RNA with the Mint cDNA synthesis kit, primed by a TRBC-specific oligonucleotide. All cDNA was treated with uracil-DNA glycosylase and then went through a first 18-cycle PCR with the universal primers M1SS and BC2_uni_R. The study's processing was this. Each sample was normalized by randomly selecting 1 million high-quality reads, each carrying a distinct molecular identifier. Reads with shared molecular identifiers were discarded instead of being binned into consensus sequences. CDR3 identification, clonotype clustering and error correction used MiTCR with a Q25 quality threshold and the strictest error-elimination algorithm. A nonparametric unseen species model with Euler transformation was used to estimate a lower bound on total TCR beta diversity. TCRdb reprocessed the public reads (quality trimming at Q25 with fastp, clone calling with MiXCR) and kept in-frame beta chains. Here each entry gathers all rows of one CDR3 protein and keeps the most common genes and DNA. The V and J calls shown here were made by TCRdb, not taken from the authors' results. The sample includes 600,000 or so distinct CDR3 sequences, with around a fifth observed a single time. Clones ranked in the top ten supply roughly 3.9% of the sample.

The TCR was taken from a man between 65 and 85 years old in good health. The specimen sequenced was blood. This receptor chain uses TRBV29-1 and TRBJ2-5, with the D call perhaps TRBD1 or TRBD2, as 5 bases match in each case. The CDR3 region reads CSVEDGSGTKTQYF. The nucleotide sequence reads as follows: TGCAGCGTTGAAGATGGGTCAGGGACGAAGACCCAGTACTTC.